A selection of T cell receptor beta chains follows, all from one sample in a study of CD8+CD57+ T cells in acquired aplastic anemia. One entry per CDR3 protein, called by TCRdb with MiXCR from the reads. The top ten hold just under 60% of the sample, which has about 43,000 distinct CDR3 sequences, roughly 63% seen once. Sequenced: sorted CD4+, CD8+, or CD8+CD57+ T cells (not recorded which) from PBMCs. Receptors were obtained from a human donor with aplastic anemia. The CDR3 runs from the conserved cysteine through the conserved F or W. Each record gives: clone size, V gene, D gene, J gene, CDR3 protein, CDR3 DNA. A D gene is named only where the DNA matches it firmly. Expanded clones are given a class, and other clones once, few, many or no size at all.

many,TRBV12-3/TRBV12-4,TRBD2,TRBJ2-7,CASSLGRGGDEQYF,TGTGCCAGCAGTTTGGGTCGGGGAGGGGACGAGCAGTACTTC
NA,TRBV19,NA,TRBJ1-1,CASRAGANTEAFF,TGTGCCAGCCGGGCGGGGGCGAACACTGAAGCTTTCTTT
NA,TRBV2,NA,TRBJ2-7,CASYSRGQYF,TGTGCCAGCTACTCACGCGGGCAGTACTTC
NA,TRBV19,TRBD2,TRBJ2-7,CASSIGQGGYGQYF,TGTGCCAGTAGTATAGGGCAGGGAGGGTACGGGCAGTACTTC
NA,TRBV19,NA,TRBJ2-7,CASSQQGGPHEQYF,TGTGCCAGTAGTCAACAGGGGGGGCCCCACGAGCAGTACTTC
NA,TRBV7-6,TRBD1,TRBJ2-7,CASSVRQGPYEQYF,TGTGCCAGCAGCGTCCGACAGGGCCCCTACGAGCAGTACTTC
NA,TRBV15,TRBD1,TRBJ1-4,CATSRGDRDNEKLFF,TGTGCCACCAGCAGAGGGGACAGGGACAATGAAAAACTGTTTTTT
many,TRBV6-1,NA,TRBJ1-1,CASTAGTLEAFF,TGTGCCAGCACTGCCGGGACATTGGAAGCTTTCTTT
NA,TRBV19,TRBD1,TRBJ1-3,CASSISGQSGNTIYF,TGTGCCAGTAGTATCTCGGGACAGTCTGGAAACACCATATATTTT
NA,TRBV19,NA,TRBJ1-2,CASSIGTGNYGYTF,TGTGCCAGTAGTATAGGTACAGGCAACTATGGCTACACCTTC
few,TRBV25-1,TRBD1,TRBJ1-4,CASSASGTGGLNEKLFF,TGTGCCAGCAGTGCCTCCGGGACAGGGGGCCTGAATGAAAAACTGTTTTTT
NA,TRBV15,NA,TRBJ1-2,CATSMDTGNYGYTF,TGTGCCACCAGTATGGATACTGGAAACTATGGCTACACCTTC
few,TRBV27,TRBD1,TRBJ1-1,CASSRSRDRKEAFF,TGTGCCAGCAGTCGCTCCCGGGACAGGAAGGAAGCTTTCTTT
NA,TRBV12-5,NA,TRBJ1-2,CASGLAQDSNYGYTF,TGTGCTAGTGGTTTGGCCCAGGACAGTAACTATGGCTACACCTTC
many,TRBV7-6,TRBD2,TRBJ2-5,CASSLVTSGGQETQYF,TGTGCCAGCAGCTTAGTTACTAGCGGGGGCCAAGAGACCCAGTACTTC
NA,TRBV6-5,NA,TRBJ1-1,CASSYSIEGETGAFF,TGTGCCAGCAGTTACAGTATCGAAGGGGAAACTGGAGCTTTCTTT
NA,TRBV24-1,NA,TRBJ1-2,CATSDSDGTYGYTF,TGTGCCACCAGTGATTCGGACGGAACCTATGGCTACACCTTC
NA,TRBV20-1,TRBD1,TRBJ1-5,CSAGQGAYQPQHF,TGCAGTGCGGGACAGGGGGCATATCAGCCCCAGCATTTT
once,TRBV20-1,NA,TRBJ2-7,CSAREQARSYEQYF,TGCAGTGCTAGAGAACAGGCTAGGTCCTACGAGCAGTACTTC
once,TRBV20-1,NA,TRBJ2-1,CSARRPIVGNEQFF,TGCAGTGCTAGACGACCCATAGTGGGCAATGAGCAGTTCTTC
NA,TRBV29-1,NA,TRBJ2-5,CSVGDYAGETQYF,TGCAGCGTTGGAGACTACGCGGGGGAGACCCAGTACTTC
many,TRBV9,NA,TRBJ1-2,CASRAGLDYGYTF,TGTGCCAGCAGAGCGGGGCTAGACTATGGCTACACCTTC
few,TRBV7-3,NA,TRBJ2-7,CASSRGVVYEQYF,TGTGCCAGCAGCCGCGGGGTAGTCTACGAGCAGTACTTC
few,TRBV4-1,NA,TRBJ1-1,CASSQDPDRNTEAFF,TGCGCCAGCAGCCAAGACCCTGACAGGAACACTGAAGCTTTCTTT
NA,TRBV11-2,TRBD1,TRBJ2-1,CASSFRDRGNEQFF,TGTGCCAGCAGCTTCCGGGACAGGGGGAATGAGCAGTTCTTC
NA,TRBV24-1,NA,TRBJ2-7,CATIPETYEQYF,TGTGCCACCATTCCTGAGACTTACGAGCAGTACTTC
NA,TRBV28,TRBD1,TRBJ1-2,CASSLGRGGANYGYTF,TGTGCCAGCAGTTTAGGCAGGGGGGGAGCTAACTATGGCTACACCTTC
few,TRBV10-3,NA,TRBJ2-1,CAIRMGTYNEQFF,TGTGCCATCAGGATGGGGACCTACAATGAGCAGTTCTTC
NA,TRBV15,TRBD2,TRBJ2-7,CATSRGGTSLEQYF,TGTGCCACCAGCAGAGGAGGGACTAGTCTCGAGCAGTACTTC
NA,TRBV25-1,NA,TRBJ2-7,CASSFGRAYEQYF,TGTGCCAGCAGTTTCGGCAGGGCGTACGAGCAGTACTTC
many,TRBV20-1,TRBD2,TRBJ2-4,CSARGKPGLAGGLAKNIQYF,TGCAGTGCTAGAGGCAAACCGGGACTAGCGGGGGGACTAGCCAAAAACATTCAGTACTTC
NA,TRBV7-3,TRBD2,TRBJ2-2,CASSRTSGNTGELFF,TGTGCCAGCAGCCGGACTAGCGGGAACACCGGGGAGCTGTTTTTT
NA,TRBV2,NA,TRBJ2-3,CASSERGADTQYF,TGTGCCAGCAGTGAAAGGGGCGCAGATACGCAGTATTTT
NA,TRBV2,NA,TRBJ1-1,CASSWTVNTEAFF,TGTGCCAGCAGCTGGACAGTGAACACTGAAGCTTTCTTT
NA,TRBV15,TRBD1,TRBJ2-5,CATSRGQTSSQETQYF,TGTGCCACCAGCAGGGGACAGACCTCCTCCCAAGAGACCCAGTACTTC
NA,TRBV10-1,NA,TRBJ2-3,CASSRDHLPTDTQYF,TGCGCCAGCTCTAGGGACCACCTTCCCACAGATACGCAGTATTTT
NA,TRBV2,NA,TRBJ2-7,CASSPSAGITYEQYF,TGTGCCAGCAGTCCATCGGCGGGAATCACCTACGAGCAGTACTTC
NA,TRBV19,NA,TRBJ1-5,CASKRGAGSNQPQHF,TGTGCCAGTAAACGGGGGGCTGGCAGCAATCAGCCCCAGCATTTT
NA,TRBV15,NA,TRBJ1-1,CATSSHLNTEAFF,TGTGCCACCAGCAGTCACCTGAACACTGAAGCTTTCTTT
NA,TRBV24-1,NA,TRBJ1-1,CATAGGANTEAFF,TGTGCCACAGCGGGGGGAGCGAACACTGAAGCTTTCTTT
once,TRBV2,NA,TRBJ1-4,CASSDGRQREKLFF,TGTGCCAGCAGTGACGGTCGACAGCGAGAAAAACTGTTTTTT
many,TRBV10-3,NA,TRBJ2-2,CAIRLNTGELFF,TGTGCCATCAGACTAAACACCGGGGAGCTGTTTTTT
few,TRBV30,NA,TRBJ2-7,CAWSVQSGKGTEQYF,TGTGCCTGGAGCGTACAATCGGGTAAAGGGACCGAGCAGTACTTC